A selection of T cell receptor beta chains follows, all from one sample in a study of PD-1 blockade in classical Hodgkin lymphoma. Sequencing was performed with immunoSEQ multiplex PCR; in TCRdb, only in-frame clones are kept and a portion is missing. The top ten hold around 10% of the sample, which has over 90,000 clones, 75% to 90% seen once. This sample comprised peripheral blood mononuclear cells (PBMCs), obtained before the second cycle of nivolumab. The receptors originated from a human donor with classical Hodgkin lymphoma. Each CDR3 is given without its conserved first and last residue. Each record gives: CDR3 protein, CDR3 length, V gene.

CDR3 protein: ATNRYSYEQY
CDR3 length: 10
V gene: TRBV6-1

CDR3 protein: ASSRRQGSPGNQPQH
CDR3 length: 15
V gene: TRBV21-1

CDR3 protein: ASSTTGDPSYEQY
CDR3 length: 13
V gene: TRBV19

CDR3 protein: ASSPSGAGTGEKLF
CDR3 length: 14
V gene: TRBV18

CDR3 protein: ASSEAGPDTQY
CDR3 length: 11
V gene: TRBV6-1

CDR3 protein: ASSLDRGLGYEQY
CDR3 length: 13
V gene: TRBV11-2

CDR3 protein: ASSLSHRREMNTEAF
CDR3 length: 15
V gene: TRBV27

CDR3 protein: AWSVSGEVEQY
CDR3 length: 11
V gene: TRBV30

CDR3 protein: ASSWDRETGSSYEQY
CDR3 length: 15
V gene: TRBV28

CDR3 protein: ASSLGTSVTDTQY
CDR3 length: 13
V gene: TRBV28

CDR3 protein: ASTDTFGTRSRSNQPQH
CDR3 length: 17
V gene: TRBV19

CDR3 protein: SASADEQF
CDR3 length: 8
V gene: TRBV20-1

CDR3 protein: ASSLDQATYEQY
CDR3 length: 12
V gene: TRBV5-4

CDR3 protein: ASSLRPAGSQETQY
CDR3 length: 14
V gene: TRBV27

CDR3 protein: ASSLGHVETQY
CDR3 length: 11
V gene: TRBV5-1

CDR3 protein: ASSPRASGLTTDTQY
CDR3 length: 15
V gene: TRBV28

CDR3 protein: AWSRETQY
CDR3 length: 8
V gene: TRBV30

CDR3 protein: ASSQVSGGGQY
CDR3 length: 11
V gene: TRBV14

CDR3 protein: SVAGSQTGYKEAF
CDR3 length: 13
V gene: TRBV29-1

CDR3 protein: ASSRYLGGQEQY
CDR3 length: 12
V gene: TRBV28

CDR3 protein: ASSLDSRNEQF
CDR3 length: 11
V gene: TRBV28

CDR3 protein: ASSGVLSAGDLETQY
CDR3 length: 15
V gene: TRBV6-1

CDR3 protein: ASSLLSVIQY
CDR3 length: 10
V gene: TRBV7-9

CDR3 protein: ASSAEGTSSYEQY
CDR3 length: 13
V gene: TRBV9

CDR3 protein: ASSSKGAHLTYEQY
CDR3 length: 14
V gene: TRBV28

CDR3 protein: ASSPGWAGGGYT
CDR3 length: 12
V gene: TRBV27

CDR3 protein: ASSFPDTQY
CDR3 length: 9
V gene: TRBV6-1

CDR3 protein: ASSEWWGSTEAF
CDR3 length: 12
V gene: TRBV6-1

CDR3 protein: ASSKGGGRVHEQY
CDR3 length: 13
V gene: TRBV21-1

CDR3 protein: ASSPGLAGVEQF
CDR3 length: 12
V gene: TRBV28

CDR3 protein: ASSRDSSTEAF
CDR3 length: 11
V gene: TRBV6-5

CDR3 protein: ASSLAGGLTEAF
CDR3 length: 12
V gene: TRBV5-4

CDR3 protein: ASSPRLAGTDTQY
CDR3 length: 13
V gene: TRBV9

CDR3 protein: ASRYKPFDWGYGYT
CDR3 length: 14
V gene: TRBV19

CDR3 protein: ASSLAHLAGALGTGELF
CDR3 length: 17
V gene: TRBV7-9

CDR3 protein: ASSFRAASYEQY
CDR3 length: 12
V gene: TRBV27

CDR3 protein: ASSVHTGTTVYGYT
CDR3 length: 14
V gene: TRBV6-1

CDR3 protein: ASSLGQGGLTGELF
CDR3 length: 14
V gene: TRBV5-6

CDR3 protein: ASSFGPWEQY
CDR3 length: 10
V gene: TRBV7-9

CDR3 protein: ASGPGTSPTDTQY
CDR3 length: 13
V gene: TRBV12-5

CDR3 protein: ASNDLGAGNEQF
CDR3 length: 12
V gene: TRBV6-1